This TCR beta chain stems from a study of blood T cell repertoires in COVID-19. Background on the study: T cells, B-cell-depleted T cells, or PBMCs provided the cDNA or gDNA that served as material.

In the source study's methods: Nucleated cell number was recorded as an estimate derived from reference gene primer amplification. Profiled with immunoSEQ multiplex PCR; TCRdb holds only in-frame clones, not every one. V, J and clone size were drawn from that table, and D and trimming were deduced from the DNA. The data hold 30,000 to 45,000 clones, with approximately 93% observed a single time. V shed 3 bases and J shed 8 bases, with 16 bases lying between them. The V gene's germline CDR1 is MNHEY and CDR2 SMNVEV (reference sequence). This CDR3 has 14 amino acids. The origin of this receptor is a man aged 45-65 years with active COVID-19. The chain couples TRBV27 to TRBJ1-2; possible D gene TRBD1, 6 bases. The sequencing input was peripheral blood. The CDR3 here is CASSFQGRYKGYTF. For the CDR3, the DNA is TGTGCCAGCAGTTTCCAGGGGCGGTACAAAGGCTACACCTTC.